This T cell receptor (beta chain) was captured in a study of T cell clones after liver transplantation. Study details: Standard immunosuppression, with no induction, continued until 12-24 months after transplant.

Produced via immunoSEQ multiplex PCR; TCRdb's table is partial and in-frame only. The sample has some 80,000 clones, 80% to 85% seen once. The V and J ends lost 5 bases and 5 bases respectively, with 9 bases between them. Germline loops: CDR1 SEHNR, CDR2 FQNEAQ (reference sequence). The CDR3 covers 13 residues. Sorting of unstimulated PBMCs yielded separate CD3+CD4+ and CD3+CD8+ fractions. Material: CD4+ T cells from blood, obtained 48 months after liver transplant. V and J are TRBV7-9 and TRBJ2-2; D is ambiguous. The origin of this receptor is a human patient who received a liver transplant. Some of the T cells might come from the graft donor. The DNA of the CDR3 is TGTGCCAGCAGCCAACAACGGACCGGGGAGCTGTTTTTT. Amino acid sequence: CASSQQRTGELFF. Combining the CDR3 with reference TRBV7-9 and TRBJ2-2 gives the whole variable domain DTGVSQNPRHKITKRGQNVTFRCDPISEHNRLYWYRQTLGQGPEFLTYFQNEAQLEKSRLLSDRFSAERPKGSFSTLEIQRTEQGDSAMYLCASSQQRTGELFFGEGSRLTVL.